These 13 T cell receptor beta chains were all obtained from the same sample, sequenced in a study of T cells after yellow fever vaccination. TCRdb used MiXCR to reprocess the 5' RACE reads, holding one entry per CDR3 protein. The sample includes about 320,000 distinct CDR3 sequences, roughly 4.3% of them seen just once. The source material was PBMCs, sampled 15 days after the yellow fever booster vaccination. The receptors stem from a man aged 18 to 30 who received the YFV17D yellow fever vaccine.

This clonotype was counted only a few times. The chain links TRBV7-3 to TRBJ2-3; 12 positions match TRBD1. The V gene end was trimmed by 2 bases and the J gene end by 3 bases; junction bases not matched to a gene: 6. The CDR3 consists of 17 residues. From germline, CDR1 is SGHTA and CDR2 FQGTGA. DNA for the CDR3: TGTGCCAGCAGCTTAGAAGGGACAGGGGGCGCGACAGATACGCAGTATTTT. Amino acids: CASSLEGTGGATDTQYF.

The chain combines TRBV6-5 with TRBJ2-2, with 10 bases aligning to TRBD2. CDR1 is MNHEY and CDR2 is SVGAGI in the germline V gene. V lost 0 bases and J lost 3; bases outside the gene matches: 7. The CDR3 is 18 residues long. CDR3 amino acids: CASSYSPAGGPDTGELFF. CDR3 coding DNA: TGTGCCAGCAGTTACTCGCCAGCGGGGGGGCCTGACACCGGGGAGCTGTTTTTT.

This clonotype showed up just a few times. The chain is built from TRBV7-2 and TRBJ1-2, with 7 bases lining up with TRBD1. The length of the CDR3 is 14 residues. CDR1 SGHTA and CDR2 FQGNSA come from the germline V gene. Trimming removed 4 bases from V and 3 bases from J; junction bases left unmatched: 5. In DNA, the CDR3 is TGTGCCAGCAGCTCCCAGGGGGGATACTATGGCTACACCTTC. The encoded protein is CASSSQGGYYGYTF.

This clonotype has only a few counts. V and J are TRBV27 and TRBJ2-3; either TRBD1 or TRBD2 may supply D (6 bases each). V lost 6 bases and J 6 bases, leaving 19 bases between the germline ends. This CDR3 has 15 amino acids. The germline V gene has CDR1 MNHEY and CDR2 SMNVEV (reference sequence). For the CDR3, the DNA is TGTGCCAGCAGCCACCGACGTGGGGGGCCGGATACGCAGTATTTT. Translated, it gives CASSHRRGGPDTQYF.

In its sample, this clonotype was seen many times. The chain recombines TRBV7-6 with TRBJ1-1, with 7 bases lining up with TRBD1. Trimming removed 6 bases from V and 2 bases from J; junction bases left unmatched: 9. CDR3 length equals 15 residues. Germline CDR1 SGHVS, CDR2 FNYEAQ. This chain's CDR3 is CASRAGTDFNTEAFF. The CDR3 DNA reads as TGTGCCAGCAGAGCTGGGACAGACTTTAACACTGAAGCTTTCTTT.

In its sample, this clonotype was seen many times. The V and J genes are TRBV6-2 or TRBV6-3 and TRBJ2-7; D may be TRBD2 (6 bases). V was clipped by 10 bases and J by 5 bases, with 18 bases between them. The germline V gene has CDR1 MNHEY and CDR2 SVGEGT. This CDR3 contains 13 residues. CDR3 nucleotides: TGTGCCACCCAGATACGGGGGTTCAACGAGCAGTACTTC. Protein sequence: CATQIRGFNEQYF.

The rearrangement joins TRBV19 to TRBJ2-3; 12 bases are shared with TRBD2. Germline V gene data show CDR1 as LNHDA and CDR2 as SQIVND (reference sequence). This CDR3 comprises 16 residues. V was clipped by 6 bases and J by 1 base; unmatched bases: 5. CDR3 sequence reads: CASSILAGGRTDTQYF. CDR3 bases: TGTGCCAGTAGCATACTAGCGGGGGGCCGCACAGATACGCAGTATTTT. The full variable domain, rest sourced from reference TRBV19 and TRBJ2-3, is DGGITQSPKYLFRKEGQNVTLSCEQNLNHDAMYWYRQDPGQGLRLIYYSQIVNDFQKGDIAEGYSVSREKKESFPLTVTSAQKNPTAFYLCASSILAGGRTDTQYFGPGTRLTVL.

In this sample, this clonotype turned up many times. V usage is TRBV15 and J usage is TRBJ2-5; TRBD2 matches 7 bases. This CDR3 contains 16 residues. The germline V gene encodes CDR1 LNHNV and CDR2 YYDKDF (reference sequence). J was trimmed by 5 bases and V by 5 bases; bases with no gene match: 14. The CDR3 is CATSGSSSGAWETQYF. Here the CDR3 DNA reads TGTGCCACCAGCGGAAGCAGCAGCGGGGCCTGGGAGACCCAGTACTTC.

This clonotype was seen more than once but under ten times. The gene calls are TRBV5-1 and TRBJ2-5; 13 positions agree with TRBD2. The junction had 10 bases not matched to a gene; V was cut back by 3 bases and J by 2 bases. The germline V gene has CDR1 SGHRS and CDR2 YFSETQ. The CDR3 is made up of 18 amino acids. Here the CDR3 DNA reads TGCGCCAGCAGCTGGACTAGCGGGGGCAACCTGCGACAAGAGACCCAGTACTTC. It codes for CASSWTSGGNLRQETQYF.

There are many counts of this clonotype. The rearrangement links TRBV7-2 to TRBJ2-5; D is unresolved. Looked up from germline, CDR1 is SGHTA and CDR2 is FQGNSA. CDR3 length: 13 amino acids. Trimming took off 6 bases at V and 4 bases at J, with 12 bases between the two ends. The CDR3, as DNA: TGTGCCAGCAGTCGGGCCCAGCGAGAGACCCAGTACTTC. Residues: CASSRAQRETQYF. The whole variable domain, remainder taken from reference TRBV7-2 and TRBJ2-5, is GAGVSQSPSNKVTEKGKDVELRCDPISGHTALYWYRQSLGQGLEFLIYFQGNSAPDKSGLPSDRFSAERTGGSVSTLTIQRTQQEDSAVYLCASSRAQRETQYFGPGTRLLVL.

This clonotype was detected ten times or more. V usage is TRBV27 and J usage is TRBJ2-2, with D possibly matching TRBD1 (6 bases). The germline gives CDR1 MNHEY, CDR2 SMNVEV (reference sequence). Trimming stripped 2 bases from V and 5 bases from J, with 21 bases between. The length of the CDR3 is 18 residues. In nucleotides, the CDR3 is TGTGCCAGCAGTTTAGCCCTCGCTCGGGCAGGGGAAACCGGGGAGCTGTTTTTT. Its protein is CASSLALARAGETGELFF.

This clonotype came up many times. The CDR3: CASSLSGVHEAFF. The CDR3 bases are TGTGCCAGCAGTTTGTCAGGGGTTCACGAAGCTTTCTTT. This chain links TRBV27 with TRBJ1-1, with a weak D call TRBD1 (6 bases). Germline loops: CDR1 MNHEY, CDR2 SMNVEV (reference sequence). This CDR3 has 13 amino acids. The germline V and J ends were trimmed by 3 bases and 8 bases, with 13 bases remaining between them.

DNA for the CDR3: TGTGCCAGCAGCTTAGTAAGGGACACTAATGAAAAACTGTTTTTT. Translating it yields CASSLVRDTNEKLFF. The J gene is TRBJ1-4, the V gene TRBV7-9; D is possibly TRBD1 (5 bases). Germline-derived CDR1 and CDR2 are SEHNR and FQNEAQ (reference sequence). The CDR3 sequence is 15 residues long. Deletions cut 1 base from V and 2 bases from J, with 8 bases between.